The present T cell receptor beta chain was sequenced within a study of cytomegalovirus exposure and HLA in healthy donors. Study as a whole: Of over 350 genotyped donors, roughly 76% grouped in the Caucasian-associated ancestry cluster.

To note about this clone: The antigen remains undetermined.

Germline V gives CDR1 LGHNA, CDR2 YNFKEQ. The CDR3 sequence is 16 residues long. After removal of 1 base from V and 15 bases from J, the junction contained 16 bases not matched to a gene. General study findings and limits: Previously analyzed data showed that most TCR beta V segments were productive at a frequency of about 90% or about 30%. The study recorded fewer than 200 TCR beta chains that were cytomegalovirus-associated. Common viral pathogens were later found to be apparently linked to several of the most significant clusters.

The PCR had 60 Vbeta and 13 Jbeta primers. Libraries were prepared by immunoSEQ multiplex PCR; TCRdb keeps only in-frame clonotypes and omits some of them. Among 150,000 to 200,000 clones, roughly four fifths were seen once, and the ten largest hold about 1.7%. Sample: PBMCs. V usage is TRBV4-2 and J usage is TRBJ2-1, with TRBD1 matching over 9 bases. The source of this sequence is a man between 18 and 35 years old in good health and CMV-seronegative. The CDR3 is CASSQGKALPGQGLFF. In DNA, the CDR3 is TGTGCCAGCAGCCAAGGTAAAGCCCTCCCGGGACAGGGCCTGTTCTTC.